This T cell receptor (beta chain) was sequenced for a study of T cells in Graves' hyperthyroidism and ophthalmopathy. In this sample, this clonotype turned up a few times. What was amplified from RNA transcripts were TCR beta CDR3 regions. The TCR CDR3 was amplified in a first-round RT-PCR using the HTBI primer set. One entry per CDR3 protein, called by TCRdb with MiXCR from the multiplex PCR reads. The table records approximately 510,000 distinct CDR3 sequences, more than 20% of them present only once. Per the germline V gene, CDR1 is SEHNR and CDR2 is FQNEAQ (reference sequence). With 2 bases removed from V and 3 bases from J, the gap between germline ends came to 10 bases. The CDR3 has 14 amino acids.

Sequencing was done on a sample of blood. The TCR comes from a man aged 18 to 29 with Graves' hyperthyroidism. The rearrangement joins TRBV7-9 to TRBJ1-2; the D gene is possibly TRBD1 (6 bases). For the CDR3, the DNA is TGTGCCAGCAGCTTATCCGGGGGCCACTATGGCTACACCTTC. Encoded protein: CASSLSGGHYGYTF.